These 27 T cell receptor beta chains originate from one sample sequenced in a study of vaccination and CD4 T cells after COVID-19. Documented treatment: 10-day PBMC culture with coronavirus spike peptide pools or control peptides (ViraFEST assay). Their antigens remain unidentified. The Oncomine TCR Beta short-read assay sequenced DNA from cultured CD4+ T cells. TCRdb recomputed calls from the PCR reads with MiXCR, one row per CDR3 protein. The sample lists more than 13,000 distinct CDR3 sequences; 53% were seen once. The source was CD4+ T cells from blood, cultured in vitro, collected before SARS-CoV-2 vaccination. These receptors were taken from a human donor who had recovered from COVID-19.

This clonotype turned up a few times. The CDR3 nucleotides read TGTGCCAGCAGCCCCGGGGTATCAGGACGGAGCACAGATACGCAGTATTTT. It yields the protein CASSPGVSGRSTDTQYF. The J gene is TRBJ2-3, the V gene TRBV7-7; the D gene is possibly TRBD2 (5 bases). This CDR3 is 17 amino acids long. Between the trimmed V and J ends, which lost 5 bases and 0 bases, there was a span of 18 bases. Per germline, CDR1 SSHAT and CDR2 FNYEAQ (reference sequence).

This clonotype has a handful of counts. The chain carries TRBV19 and TRBJ2-3; 9 bases fit TRBD2. CDR3 length equals 18 residues. V shed 2 bases and J 5 bases; nucleotides not matched to a gene: 14. CDR1 and CDR2 (germline): LNHDA, SQIVND (reference sequence). The CDR3 nucleotides read TGTGCCAGTAGTATATTGGTGCGGCTAGCGGGGCGGGGAGATACGCAGTATTTT. Its protein product is CASSILVRLAGRGDTQYF.

A few counts support this clonotype. The chain joins TRBV24-1 to TRBJ1-1, with 7 bases aligning to TRBD1. Germline loops: CDR1 KGHDR, CDR2 SFDVKD. Germline trimming cut 9 bases from V and 7 bases from J; bases unmatched to any gene: 4. The CDR3 runs 11 residues. CDR3 in amino acids: CATRQGSEAFF. CDR3 nucleotides: TGTGCCACCCGACAGGGTAGTGAAGCTTTCTTT.

The chain employs TRBV11-3 and TRBJ2-7; 8 positions match TRBD1. This CDR3 is 14 amino acids long. The germline CDR1 and CDR2 sequences are SGHNT and YENEEA. V was clipped by 4 bases and J by 6 bases; unmatched bases: 8. CDR3 protein: CASSSPQGAREQYF. In nucleotides, the CDR3 is TGTGCCAGCAGCTCACCCCAGGGGGCGCGCGAGCAGTACTTC.

The sample holds a few counts of this clonotype. The gene calls are TRBV15 and TRBJ1-2; D perhaps matches TRBD1 (5 bases). Trimming removed 0 bases from V and 4 bases from J, with 15 bases in between. CDR1 and CDR2 from the germline V gene are LNHNV and YYDKDF (reference sequence). This CDR3 comprises 16 residues. CDR3 DNA: TGTGCCACCAGCAGAGAGCCCCAGGGTTCGGTCTATGGCTACACCTTC. This encodes CATSREPQGSVYGYTF.

This clonotype was observed a handful of times. The chain joins TRBV12-3 or TRBV12-4 to TRBJ2-5; 9 nucleotides line up with TRBD2. V shed 0 bases and J 5 bases; nucleotides not matched to a gene: 4. This CDR3 spans 15 amino acids. CDR3 DNA: TGTGCCAGCAGTTTAGCATTAGCGGGAGTGGAGACCCAGTACTTC. Translation gives CASSLALAGVETQYF.

This clonotype was observed a handful of times. The genes are TRBV15 and TRBJ1-1; weak D call: TRBD1 (5 bases). V was cut by 1 base and J by 2 bases, with 17 bases left in between. Per germline, CDR1 LNHNV and CDR2 YYDKDF (reference sequence). The CDR3 loop spans 17 amino acids. This CDR3 is CATSRGLAGQGNTEAFF. In DNA form, the CDR3 reads TGTGCCACCAGCAGAGGATTGGCAGGGCAGGGAAACACTGAAGCTTTCTTT.

This clonotype was recorded a few times. The chain recombines TRBV6-1 with TRBJ1-6; D may be TRBD1 (5 bases). The germline V gene has CDR1 MNHNS and CDR2 SASEGT. V lost 7 bases and J lost 7, with 14 bases in between. This CDR3 is 14 amino acids long. CDR3 sequence: CASNPGPKNSPLHF. DNA for the CDR3: TGTGCCAGCAATCCGGGACCGAAGAATTCACCCCTCCACTTT.

V usage is TRBV7-2 and J usage is TRBJ2-7; D assignment may be TRBD1 or TRBD2 (5 bases each). CDR3 size: 17 residues. Germline CDR1 is SGHTA and CDR2 is FQGNSA. Trimming removed 5 bases from V and 0 bases from J, with 20 bases in between. As DNA, the CDR3 is TGTGCCAGCAGCCAGAGGAGCGGACACCAGACCTCCTACGAGCAGTACTTC. It specifies CASSQRSGHQTSYEQYF.

This chain joins TRBV20-1 and TRBJ2-5, with 11 bases fitting TRBD2. The J segment lost 3 bases and the V segment lost 1 base, leaving 4 bases of the junction unmatched. The CDR3 consists of 15 residues. The germline CDR1 and CDR2 sequences are DFQATT and SNEGSKA (reference sequence). CDR3 loop: CSARALGLAEETQYF. The CDR3 bases are TGCAGTGCTAGAGCGCTGGGACTAGCGGAAGAGACCCAGTACTTC.

This clonotype has just a few counts. This chain uses TRBV19 with TRBJ2-3; D is unclear. This CDR3 spans 15 amino acids. Trimming cost V 2 bases and J 5 bases, with 14 bases left between them. CDR1 is LNHDA, CDR2 SQIVND, per germline (reference sequence). The CDR3 here is CASSIKVHGGDTQYF. CDR3 in DNA: TGTGCCAGTAGTATAAAAGTCCATGGCGGAGATACGCAGTATTTT.

The V gene is TRBV15, the J gene TRBJ2-1, with TRBD1 matching 9 bases. The J segment lost 4 bases and the V segment lost 0 bases, leaving 13 bases of the junction unmatched. CDR1 LNHNV and CDR2 YYDKDF come from the germline V gene (reference sequence). The CDR3 is 19 residues long. In DNA form, the CDR3 reads TGTGCCACCAGCAGAGATGCGCCGGCGGGGACAGGGTTTTACAATGAGCAGTTCTTC. Protein: CATSRDAPAGTGFYNEQFF.

This clonotype was counted between two and nine times. The CDR3 region is CSATRLRGMGGYTF. In nucleotides, the CDR3 is TGCAGTGCTACCAGACTCAGGGGGATGGGTGGCTACACCTTC. J is TRBJ1-2 and V is TRBV20-1; 7 bases agree with TRBD1. With 4 bases clipped from V and 7 bases from J, the junction kept 12 bases outside the gene matches. Per the germline V gene, CDR1 is DFQATT and CDR2 is SNEGSKA (reference sequence). The CDR3 covers 14 residues.

The rearrangement links TRBV7-3 to TRBJ2-5; no clear D. The ends were cut back, 6 bases at V and 5 bases at J, with 10 bases in the middle. Germline CDR1 is SGHTA and CDR2 is FQGTGA. This CDR3 has 12 amino acids. CDR3 protein: CASSRAVETQYF. The CDR3 coding sequence is TGTGCCAGCAGTCGGGCGGTTGAGACCCAGTACTTC. The full variable domain, its missing parts supplied by reference TRBV7-3 and TRBJ2-5, is GAGVSQTPSNKVTEKGKYVELRCDPISGHTALYWYRQSLGQGPEFLIYFQGTGAADDSGLPNDRFFAVRPEGSVSTLKIQRTERGDSAVYLCASSRAVETQYFGPGTRLLVL.

The chain combines TRBV2 with TRBJ2-1; D gene ambiguous. The CDR3 loop spans 14 amino acids. Deletions cut 6 bases from V and 9 bases from J, with 18 bases between. Germline V gives CDR1 SNHLY, CDR2 FYNNEI. CDR3 nucleotide sequence: TGTGCCAGCAGGGGCCCAAACTCGATGGGTGAGCAGTTCTTC. Translating gives CASRGPNSMGEQFF.

This clonotype showed up just a few times. The rearrangement uses TRBV6-1 and TRBJ1-2; TRBD1 matches at 9 bases. CDR3 length: 15 residues. Germline CDR1 MNHNS, CDR2 SASEGT. The junction had 9 bases not matched to a gene; V was cut back by 6 bases and J by 4 bases. CDR3 in amino acids: CASSSLDRGPYGYTF. The CDR3 nucleotides are TGTGCCAGCAGCAGCCTGGACAGGGGACCCTATGGCTACACCTTC.

The CDR3 loop is CASFERAGELFF. CDR3 nucleotides: TGTGCCAGCTTTGAGAGGGCCGGGGAGCTGTTTTTT. The chain carries TRBV19 and TRBJ2-2; TRBD2 might be the D (5 bases). The CDR3 covers 12 residues. The germline gives CDR1 LNHDA, CDR2 SQIVND (reference sequence). Deletions cut 9 bases from V and 6 bases from J, with 11 bases between.

Here the CDR3 reads CASSELGRFTEAFF. The CDR3 DNA reads TGTGCCAGCAGCGAACTGGGACGGTTTACTGAAGCTTTCTTT. The chain uses TRBV6-1 and TRBJ1-1, with a tentative D call TRBD1 (5 bases). Per the germline V gene, CDR1 is MNHNS and CDR2 is SASEGT. This CDR3 is built from 14 residues. Trimming took off 6 bases at V and 5 bases at J, with 16 bases between the two ends.

The V gene is TRBV12-3 or TRBV12-4, the J gene TRBJ2-1, with D tentatively TRBD1 (6 bases). Trimming took 5 bases from V and 1 from J, leaving 9 bases between them. The CDR3 covers 14 residues. This CDR3 reads CASSPTGSYNEQFF. In DNA, the CDR3 is TGTGCCAGCAGTCCTACAGGGTCCTACAATGAGCAGTTCTTC.

V and J are TRBV24-1 and TRBJ1-2; 10 bases align to TRBD1. Trimming removed 4 bases from V and 10 bases from J; junction bases left unmatched: 5. The germline V gene encodes CDR1 KGHDR and CDR2 SFDVKD. This CDR3 spans 13 amino acids. Here the CDR3 DNA reads TGTGCCACCAGTGACCGGGACAGGGGAAACTACACCTTC. Protein: CATSDRDRGNYTF.

The chain links TRBV19 to TRBJ2-1, with TRBD1 matching 8 bases. Per germline, CDR1 LNHDA and CDR2 SQIVND (reference sequence). The CDR3 extends over 15 amino acids. Germline trimming cut 8 bases from V and 3 bases from J; bases unmatched to any gene: 9. The CDR3 sequence: CASSKEDRVYNEQFF. The CDR3 nucleotides read TGTGCCAGTTCTAAGGAGGACAGGGTCTACAATGAGCAGTTCTTC.

This clonotype turned up a few times. The rearrangement joins TRBV11-2 to TRBJ2-7, with 13 nucleotides matching TRBD2. There are 17 residues in the CDR3. Germline trimming cut 3 bases from V and 4 bases from J; bases unmatched to any gene: 9. In germline, CDR1 is SGHAT, CDR2 FQNNGV. The CDR3, as DNA: TGTGCCAGCAGCTTCGTAGGGACTAGCGGGGCCGAGTACGAGCAGTACTTC. Its translation is CASSFVGTSGAEYEQYF.

Only a few counts were recorded for this clonotype. The chain joins TRBV28 to TRBJ1-1; D possibly corresponds to TRBD1 (5 bases). The CDR3 is made up of 15 amino acids. The germline gives CDR1 MDHEN, CDR2 SYDVKM. Trimming stripped 7 bases from V and 5 bases from J, with 20 bases between. CDR3 sequence: CASTMGGEVRTEAFF. Written as DNA, the CDR3 is TGTGCCAGCACGATGGGGGGGGAGGTAAGAACTGAAGCTTTCTTT.

The CDR3 region is CASSEVRGNTGELFF. The CDR3 coding sequence is TGTGCCAGCAGTGAAGTTAGGGGGAACACCGGGGAGCTGTTTTTT. V is TRBV2 and J is TRBJ2-2; possibly TRBD1 for D (5 bases). This CDR3 comprises 15 residues. V was clipped by 1 base and J by 1 base, with 7 bases between them. The germline CDR1 and CDR2 sequences are SNHLY and FYNNEI.

The chain is built from TRBV2 and TRBJ1-2; no reliable D call. CDR1 is SNHLY, CDR2 FYNNEI, per germline. V lost 4 bases to trimming and J lost 5 bases, with 11 bases between them. This CDR3 is 13 amino acids long. In nucleotides, the CDR3 is TGTGCCAGCAGTGGGACTCGTACTTATGGCTACACCTTC. Amino acids: CASSGTRTYGYTF.

The chain links TRBV15 to TRBJ2-5; D unclear. This CDR3 contains 15 residues. V was shortened by 0 bases and J by 5 bases, with 13 bases between the two germline ends. Germline V lookup: CDR1 LNHNV, CDR2 YYDKDF (reference sequence). The CDR3, as DNA: TGTGCCACCAGCAGAGATGAAGCCGGTTCGGAGACCCAGTACTTC. Translating it yields CATSRDEAGSETQYF.

The chain combines TRBV20-1 with TRBJ1-3; D possibly corresponds to TRBD1 (5 bases). Germline loops: CDR1 DFQATT, CDR2 SNEGSKA (reference sequence). The CDR3 contains 13 residues. The V and J ends lost 7 bases and 0 bases respectively, with 10 bases between them. CDR3 DNA sequence: TGCAGTGGACTTGGACACTCTGGAAACACCATATATTTT. It specifies CSGLGHSGNTIYF.